This T cell receptor (beta chain) was retrieved from a study of T cells after yellow fever vaccination. After removal of 4 bases from V and 5 bases from J, the junction contained 14 bases not matched to a gene. The CDR3 is made up of 17 amino acids. The germline V gene has CDR1 SNHLY and CDR2 FYNNEI. The table lists this clonotype with a few counts. A 5'RACE template-switching step, the method used to make TCR cDNA, added a universal primer site and UMIs. TCRdb itself ran the 5' RACE reads through MiXCR, one entry per CDR3 protein. The data show 65,000 to 70,000 distinct CDR3 sequences, approximately 5% seen once.

V gene TRBV2 combines with J gene TRBJ2-5; 9 bases map to TRBD2. The clonotype was recovered from a man between 18 and 29 years old who received the YFV17D yellow fever vaccine. Sample: CD4+ T cells sorted from PBMCs, taken about 2 weeks after the first yellow fever vaccination. CDR3 protein: CASSGPEGAGGRETQYF. Written as DNA, the CDR3 is TGTGCCAGCAGTGGCCCCGAGGGAGCGGGGGGCAGGGAGACCCAGTACTTC.